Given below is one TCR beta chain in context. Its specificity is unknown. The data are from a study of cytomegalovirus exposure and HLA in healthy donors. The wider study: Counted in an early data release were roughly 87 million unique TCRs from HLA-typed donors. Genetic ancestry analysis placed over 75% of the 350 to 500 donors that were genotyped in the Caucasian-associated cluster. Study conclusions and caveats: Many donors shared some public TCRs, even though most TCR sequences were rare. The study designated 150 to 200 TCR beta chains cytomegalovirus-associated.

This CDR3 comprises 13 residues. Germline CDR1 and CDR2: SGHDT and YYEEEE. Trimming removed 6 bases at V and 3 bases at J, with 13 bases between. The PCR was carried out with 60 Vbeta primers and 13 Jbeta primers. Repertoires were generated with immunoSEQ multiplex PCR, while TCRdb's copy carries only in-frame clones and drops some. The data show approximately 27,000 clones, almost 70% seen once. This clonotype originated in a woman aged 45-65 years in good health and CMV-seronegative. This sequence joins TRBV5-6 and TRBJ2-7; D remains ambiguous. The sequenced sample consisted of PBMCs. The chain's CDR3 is CASNRIAGYEQYF. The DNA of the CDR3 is TGTGCCAGCAACCGAATAGCTGGCTACGAGCAGTACTTC.